The 3 T cell receptor beta chains presented below share a single source sample, sequenced in a study of blood T cell repertoires in COVID-19 (dated by TCRdb to the early 2020s). Library creation used the immunoSEQ multiplex PCR assay. In TCRdb, the immuneACCESS table is reduced to in-frame sequences with V and J assigned. These tables do not hold every clone; where another copy was compared, an unresolved V gene accounts for under half, and the others remain unexplained. Recorded for this sample are roughly 60,000 clones; about 81% of them occurred a single time. The top ten clonotypes cover just under 15% of the sample. Sequencing was done on a sample of peripheral blood. The source of these receptors is a man older than 75 with acute or convalescent COVID-19.

The V call is TRBV6-5, the J call TRBJ2-1; no definite D call. The germline V and J ends were trimmed by 6 bases and 10 bases, with 16 bases remaining between them. The CDR3 extends over 13 amino acids. Germline-derived CDR1 and CDR2 are MNHEY and SVGAGI. DNA for the CDR3: TGTGCCAGCAGCGTTGAGTCCATCTTAGAGCAGTTCTTC. Translated, it gives CASSVESILEQFF.

This clone was seen more than once but under ten times. V gene TRBV19 combines with J gene TRBJ1-6, with D possibly TRBD1 on 5 matching bases. Germline V lookup: CDR1 LNHDA, CDR2 SQIVND (reference sequence). Trimming left V 5 bases short and J 8 bases short, with 7 bases between. This CDR3 comprises 12 residues. The CDR3 protein is CASSDRDSPLHF. The CDR3, as DNA: TGTGCCAGTAGTGACAGAGATTCACCCCTCCACTTT.

V gene TRBV7-9 combines with J gene TRBJ1-5; D possibly corresponds to TRBD1 (6 bases). V lost 7 bases and J 9 bases, leaving 16 bases between the germline ends. CDR1 and CDR2 (germline): SEHNR, FQNEAQ (reference sequence). The CDR3 consists of 13 residues. CDR3 DNA: TGTGCCAGCAAACGCGGGGGCTCGGGGCCCCAGCATTTT. Encoded protein: CASKRGGSGPQHF.